A selection of T cell receptor beta chains follows, all from one sample in a study of blood T cell repertoires in COVID-19. Assay: immunoSEQ multiplex PCR; the TCRdb copy retains only in-frame clones and omits some. The sample has under 200,000 clones; 70% to 80% are singletons. Source material: peripheral blood. These receptors all stem from a woman aged 55-70 years with COVID-19, enrolled during active disease. Each CDR3 is given with its conserved first and last residue. Fields, in order: clone size, D gene, V gene, J gene, CDR3 DNA, CDR3 protein. A D gene is named only where the DNA matches it firmly. Clone size is given for some rows only: seen once, a few or many times, or a class if the clone is expanded.

few	NA	TRBV7-6	TRBJ2-2	TGTGCCAGCAGCTTGGGCACAGGCGGGACTCCAAACACCGGGGAGCTGTTTTTT	CASSLGTGGTPNTGELFF
once	TRBD2	TRBV7-2	TRBJ2-1	TGTGCCAGCAGCTTAACCCCGGGACTAGCGGTTTCCTACAATGAGCAGTTCTTC	CASSLTPGLAVSYNEQFF
NA	TRBD1	TRBV9	TRBJ1-6	TGTGCCAGCAGCCACCAGGGGGCAGGGTCACCCCTCCACTTT	CASSHQGAGSPLHF
few	NA	TRBV6-6	TRBJ2-7	TGTGCCAGCACTTCAGGTCGGGGGAACGAGCAGTACTTC	CASTSGRGNEQYF
NA	TRBD1	TRBV29-1	TRBJ1-4	TGCAGCGTTGGACAGGGAAGAAATGAAAAACTGTTTTTT	CSVGQGRNEKLFF
NA	NA	TRBV7-9	TRBJ1-1	TGTGCCAGCAGCTTAAGACAGCGTGAAGCTTTCTTT	CASSLRQREAFF
NA	TRBD2	TRBV10-3	TRBJ2-5	TGTGCCATCAGTGTCGCAGGGAGGGAAGAGACCCAGTACTTC	CAISVAGREETQYF
few	NA	TRBV2	TRBJ1-5	TGTGCCAGCAGTGTACACCTTAATCAGCCCCAGCATTTT	CASSVHLNQPQHF
NA	TRBD1	TRBV27	TRBJ1-1	TGTGCCAGCAGTGACGGGACAGGGGCCCTTGAAGCTTTCTTT	CASSDGTGALEAFF
NA	NA	TRBV5-1	TRBJ2-1	TGCGCCAGCAGCTTGTTCGGGTGGAATGAGCAGTTCTTC	CASSLFGWNEQFF
few	NA	TRBV19	TRBJ1-1	TGTGCCAGTAGCGTCAGGGATTTGAACACTGAAGCTTTCTTT	CASSVRDLNTEAFF
NA	NA	TRBV7-2	TRBJ2-1	TGTGCCAGCAGCTTAGGTCGGAGCAACAATGAGCAGTTCTTC	CASSLGRSNNEQFF
NA	TRBD1	TRBV7-2	TRBJ2-5	TGTGCCAGCAGCGGACGGACAGGGGGATATGAGACCCAGTACTTC	CASSGRTGGYETQYF
once	TRBD1	TRBV14	TRBJ1-3	TGTGCCAGCAACACAGGGGGGACCATATATTTT	CASNTGGTIYF
NA	TRBD1	TRBV29-1	TRBJ1-1	TGCAGCGTCCGGACAGGGACTGAAGCTTTCTTT	CSVRTGTEAFF
NA	TRBD1	TRBV5-4	TRBJ1-1	TGTGCCAGCAGCTTGGGGGACAGGAAAAGGGGCACTGAAGCTTTCTTT	CASSLGDRKRGTEAFF
NA	TRBD2	TRBV4-3	TRBJ2-1	TGCGCCAGCAGCCAAGACCGGGCTAGCGGGGTTTACAATGAGCAGTTCTTC	CASSQDRASGVYNEQFF
NA	NA	TRBV19	TRBJ1-6	TGTGCCAGTAGTTCACTACGGGACACACGGAATTCACCCCTCCACTTT	CASSSLRDTRNSPLHF
NA	TRBD2	TRBV4-1	TRBJ2-1	TGCGCCAGCAGCCAAGAAGGGCTAGCGGGGTACAATGAGCAGTTCTTC	CASSQEGLAGYNEQFF
few	TRBD1	TRBV27	TRBJ2-5	TGTGCCAGCAGGAGGACAGGGGGTGGGGAGACCCAGTACTTC	CASRRTGGGETQYF
once	TRBD2	TRBV27	TRBJ2-7	TGTGCCAGCAGTTCCTCGGGGGGAGGGACCTACGAGCAGTACTTC	CASSSSGGGTYEQYF
NA	NA	TRBV6-1	TRBJ1-5	TGTGCCAGCAGTGAGCAGGGGTCTCAGCCCCAGCATTTT	CASSEQGSQPQHF
once	NA	TRBV15	TRBJ1-1	TGTGCCACCAGCAGGGATCGGGGGAGGGGCACTGAAGCTTTCTTT	CATSRDRGRGTEAFF
NA	NA	TRBV7-8	TRBJ1-1	TGTGCCAGCAGCTCCAGAGCAGGTGGGCAGGCTGAAGCTTTCTTT	CASSSRAGGQAEAFF
NA	NA	TRBV7-2	TRBJ2-2	TGTGCCAGCTCCTCACGGCGGGGGACAAACACCGGGGAGCTGTTTTTT	CASSSRRGTNTGELFF
few	TRBD2	TRBV6-2/TRBV6-3	TRBJ2-3	TGTGCCAGCAGTACGGAGCGGGAGGCCCGGCCAGATACGCAGTATTTT	CASSTEREARPDTQYF
NA	NA	TRBV2	TRBJ1-5	TGTGCCAGCAGTGAAGTTCAGCGGCTCCCTCCCCAGCATTTT	CASSEVQRLPPQHF
once	TRBD1	TRBV6-5	TRBJ1-1	TGTGCCAGCAGGATGGACAGGGACACTGAAGCTTTCTTT	CASRMDRDTEAFF
NA	NA	TRBV21-1	TRBJ2-7	TGTGCCAGCATCGCCACTACCAGGGGACTAGCGGGATACGAGCAGTACTTC	CASIATTRGLAGYEQYF
many	TRBD1	TRBV7-9	TRBJ1-6	TGTGCCAGCAGCCAGGGGACAGGGAATTCACCCCTCCACTTT	CASSQGTGNSPLHF